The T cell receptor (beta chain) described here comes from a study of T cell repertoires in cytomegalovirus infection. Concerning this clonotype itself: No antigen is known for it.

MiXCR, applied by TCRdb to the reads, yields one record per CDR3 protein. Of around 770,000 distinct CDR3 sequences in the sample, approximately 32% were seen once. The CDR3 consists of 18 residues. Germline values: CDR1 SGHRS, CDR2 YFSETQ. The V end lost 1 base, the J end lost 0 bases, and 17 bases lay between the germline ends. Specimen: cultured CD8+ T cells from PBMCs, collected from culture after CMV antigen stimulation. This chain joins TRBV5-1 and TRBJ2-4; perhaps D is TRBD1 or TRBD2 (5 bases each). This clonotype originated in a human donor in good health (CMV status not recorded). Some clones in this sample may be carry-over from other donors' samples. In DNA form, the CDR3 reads TGCGCCAGCAGCTTGAAACGGGGCCTATCGATAGCCAAAAACATTCAGTACTTC. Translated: CASSLKRGLSIAKNIQYF. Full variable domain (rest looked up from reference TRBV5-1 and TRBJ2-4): KAGVTQTPRYLIKTRGQQVTLSCSPISGHRSVSWYQQTPGQGLQFLFEYFSETQRNKGNFPGRFSGRQFSNSRSEMNVSTLELGDSALYLCASSLKRGLSIAKNIQYFGAGTRLSVL.